This entry lists 20 T cell receptor beta chains sequenced from one sample in a study of cytomegalovirus exposure and HLA in healthy donors. Amplification used 60 Vbeta primers and 13 Jbeta primers. Data came from immunoSEQ multiplex PCR; TCRdb stores just in-frame clones and leaves some out. The sample holds about 150,000 clones, roughly 80% seen once. Sequencing was carried out using PBMCs. The source of these receptors is a woman in her forties or fifties in good health and CMV-seropositive.

CDR3 nucleotide sequence: TGCGCCCCCCATCAGGGGGGCCCCTCCTACAATGAGCAGTTCTTC. It specifies CAPHQGGPSYNEQFF. The genes are TRBV10-1 and TRBJ2-1; D is possibly TRBD1 (7 bases). The CDR3 spans 15 residues. Germline CDR1 is WNHNN and CDR2 is SYGVQD (reference sequence). V gave up 11 bases and J gave up 0 bases, with 17 bases separating them.

The CDR3 nucleotides read TGCAGCATACTAGCCGGGGAGCTGTTTTTT. It codes for CSILAGELFF. The chain uses TRBV29-1 and TRBJ2-2; D perhaps matches TRBD2 (5 bases). V dropped 8 bases and J dropped 6 bases, with 7 bases sitting between them. Germline-derived CDR1 and CDR2 are SQVTM and ANQGSEA. This CDR3 has 10 residues.

The rearrangement joins TRBV27 to TRBJ1-5, with 8 bases matching TRBD1. This CDR3 comprises 14 residues. Germline V gene lookup returns CDR1 MNHEY and CDR2 SMNVEV (reference sequence). Trimming at V came to 8 bases and at J to 7 bases, leaving 10 bases not matched to a gene. CDR3 in amino acids: CASGRTGIGQPQHF. The CDR3 DNA sequence: TGTGCCAGCGGCCGGACAGGGATCGGGCAGCCCCAGCATTTT.

This clone came up a few times. V is TRBV18 and J is TRBJ1-1; TRBD1 matches 7 bases. This CDR3 has 13 residues. Germline V CDR1 and CDR2: KGHSH, LQKENI. Unmatched junction bases numbered 4, after V lost 2 bases and J lost 7 bases. The CDR3: CASSPDRVREAFF. CDR3 sequence (DNA): TGTGCCAGCTCACCAGACAGGGTACGTGAAGCTTTCTTT.

The chain employs TRBV9 and TRBJ2-2, with 9 positions matching TRBD2. Germline CDR1 is SGDLS and CDR2 is YYNGEE. This CDR3 region has 16 residues. With V trimmed by 2 bases and J by 7 bases, 9 bases remained unmatched. This CDR3 reads CASSVPAGGPVGELFF. The CDR3 nucleotides are TGTGCCAGCAGCGTGCCGGCGGGGGGGCCGGTCGGGGAGCTGTTTTTT.

Concerning this clone: Other DNA sequences in this specimen translate into the identical CDR3. This chain uses TRBV6-1 with TRBJ1-1; the match to TRBD1 covers 8 bases. CDR1 and CDR2 (germline): MNHNS, SASEGT. This CDR3 comprises 13 residues. V was pared by 6 bases and J by 4 bases, with 4 bases of the junction left unmatched. CDR3 nucleotide sequence: TGTGCCAGCAGGGACAGGGCCCCCACTGAAGCTTTCTTT. This translates into CASRDRAPTEAFF.

In this sample, this clone turned up once. The rearrangement uses TRBV19 and TRBJ2-2; 13 bases align to TRBD2. J was trimmed by 2 bases and V by 5 bases; bases with no gene match: 8. Germline V CDR1 and CDR2: LNHDA, SQIVND (reference sequence). The CDR3 runs 18 residues. As DNA, the CDR3 is TGTGCCAGTAGTCTCCGGACTAGCGGGGGCGTAAACACCGGGGAGCTGTTTTTT. It translates to CASSLRTSGGVNTGELFF. The complete variable domain, with remaining parts taken from reference TRBV19 and TRBJ2-2, reads DGGITQSPKYLFRKEGQNVTLSCEQNLNHDAMYWYRQDPGQGLRLIYYSQIVNDFQKGDIAEGYSVSREKKESFPLTVTSAQKNPTAFYLCASSLRTSGGVNTGELFFGEGSRLTVL.

The chain joins TRBV15 to TRBJ1-1; D possibly corresponds to TRBD1 (6 bases). V dropped 0 bases and J dropped 5 bases, with 10 bases sitting between them. The CDR3 totals 14 residues. Germline values: CDR1 LNHNV, CDR2 YYDKDF (reference sequence). The CDR3: CATSRDPGVTEAFF. DNA for the CDR3: TGTGCCACCAGCAGAGATCCAGGGGTTACTGAAGCTTTCTTT.

CDR3 residues: CSGGQGGNEQFF. For the CDR3, the DNA is TGCAGCGGGGGACAGGGGGGCAATGAGCAGTTCTTC. V usage is TRBV29-1 and J usage is TRBJ2-1; TRBD1 agrees at 11 bases. V trimming: 7 bases; J trimming: 6 bases; junction bases outside the gene matches: 2. Germline CDR1 SQVTM, CDR2 ANQGSEA. This CDR3 region has 12 residues.

This clone appeared once. The J gene is TRBJ2-7, the V gene TRBV5-6; 10 bases match TRBD2. Germline CDR1 is SGHDT and CDR2 is YYEEEE. CDR3 size: 15 residues. V lost 2 bases and J lost 6; bases outside the gene matches: 8. CDR3 nucleotide sequence: TGTGCCAGCAGCTTCAGCGGGGGGGCCGGGGTCGAGCAGTACTTC. Translation: CASSFSGGAGVEQYF.

The gene calls are TRBV15 and TRBJ2-7; possible D gene TRBD1, 6 bases. The germline V gene encodes CDR1 LNHNV and CDR2 YYDKDF (reference sequence). The CDR3 contains 14 residues. Between the trimmed V and J ends, which lost 5 bases and 3 bases, there was a span of 14 bases. DNA for the CDR3: TGTGCCACCAGCTCGGGCCAGGGGAGCTACGAGCAGTACTTC. Translation: CATSSGQGSYEQYF.

In this sample, this clone turned up once. The chain combines TRBV15 with TRBJ2-7, with TRBD1 matching 10 bases. There are 13 residues in the CDR3. Germline assignment: CDR1 LNHNV and CDR2 YYDKDF (reference sequence). V shed 5 bases and J 5 bases; nucleotides not matched to a gene: 3. Written as DNA, the CDR3 is TGTGCCACCAGCGGGACAGGGGAGAACGAGCAGTACTTC. It encodes CATSGTGENEQYF.

The chain links TRBV27 to TRBJ2-7; 7 bases align to TRBD1. CDR3 length: 15 residues. V lost 3 bases and J lost 4; bases outside the gene matches: 9. The germline V gene has CDR1 MNHEY and CDR2 SMNVEV (reference sequence). For the CDR3, the DNA is TGTGCCAGCAGTTTCCGTGGACAGGCTAATTACGAGCAGTACTTC. Translation: CASSFRGQANYEQYF.

The chain has TRBV11-2 and TRBJ1-1; D remains unclear. The V end was cut by 0 bases, the J end by 1 base, with 3 bases between. CDR3 length: 13 amino acids. Germline CDR1 and CDR2: SGHAT and FQNNGV. CDR3 residues: CASSLERNTEAFF. CDR3 nucleotide sequence: TGTGCCAGCAGCTTAGAGAGGAACACTGAAGCTTTCTTT. Full variable domain (missing parts from reference TRBV11-2 and TRBJ1-1): EAGVAQSPRYKIIEKRQSVAFWCNPISGHATLYWYQQILGQGPKLLIQFQNNGVVDDSQLPKDRFSAERLKGVDSTLKIQPAKLEDSAVYLCASSLERNTEAFFGQGTRLTVV.

The chain has TRBV7-9 and TRBJ2-7, with a weak D call TRBD1 (5 bases). V lost 8 bases and J lost 0, with 14 bases in between. Germline lookup yields CDR1 SEHNR and CDR2 FQNEAQ (reference sequence). The CDR3 runs 14 residues. This CDR3 reads CASEEGHPSYEQYF. CDR3 coding DNA: TGTGCCAGCGAAGAAGGACACCCCTCCTACGAGCAGTACTTC.

The CDR3 DNA reads TGTGCCAGCAGCGTAGATACAGTTAATTCACCCCTCCACTTT. It yields the protein CASSVDTVNSPLHF. The rearrangement links TRBV9 to TRBJ1-6; D is ambiguous. Deletions cut 0 bases from V and 6 bases from J, with 7 bases between. CDR3 length: 14 amino acids. Germline V CDR1 and CDR2: SGDLS, YYNGEE.

The J gene is TRBJ2-7, the V gene TRBV6-5, with unresolved D. Germline CDR1 MNHEY, CDR2 SVGAGI. V was cut by 6 bases and J by 7 bases, with 10 bases left in between. There are 11 residues in the CDR3. The CDR3 region has the DNA TGTGCCAGCAGCAGTAGCCGGGAGCAGTACTTC. The encoded protein is CASSSSREQYF.

This clone was counted a few times. This rearrangement joins TRBV11-2 to TRBJ2-5; TRBD2 agrees at 11 bases. Germline V lookup: CDR1 SGHAT, CDR2 FQNNGV. V lost 4 bases and J lost 4; bases outside the gene matches: 2. This CDR3 has 14 amino acids. In DNA form, the CDR3 reads TGTGCCAGCAGCTGGACTAGCGGGCGAGAGACCCAGTACTTC. Amino acid sequence: CASSWTSGRETQYF.

The chain combines TRBV5-1 with TRBJ2-1; 10 bases fit TRBD2. The V gene end was trimmed by 4 bases and the J gene end by 4 bases; junction bases not matched to a gene: 5. The V gene's germline CDR1 is SGHRS and CDR2 YFSETQ. The CDR3 runs 15 residues. CDR3 sequence: CASSPASGGYNEQFF. CDR3 sequence (DNA): TGCGCCAGCAGCCCCGCTAGCGGGGGATACAATGAGCAGTTCTTC.

The V gene is TRBV14, the J gene TRBJ2-1; weak D call: TRBD1 (6 bases). The CDR3 loop spans 15 amino acids. Germline V gene lookup returns CDR1 SGHDN and CDR2 FVKESK. V lost 1 base and J 8 bases, leaving 15 bases between the germline ends. DNA of the CDR3: TGTGCCAGCAGCCAAGCTTTTCTTGGGGGCCATGAGCAGTTCTTC. It encodes CASSQAFLGGHEQFF.